This T cell receptor (beta chain) originates from a study of radiotherapy plus CTLA-4 blockade in lung cancer. The study's findings and limits: After radiotherapy and ipilimumab, tumor-derived clones expanded in peripheral blood.

Data came from immunoSEQ multiplex PCR; TCRdb stores just in-frame clones and leaves some out. The sample has 85,000 to 100,000 clones; 85% to 90% are singletons. V trimming: 11 bases; J trimming: 8 bases; junction bases outside the gene matches: 12. The germline CDR1 and CDR2 sequences are LNHDA and SQIVND (reference sequence). CDR3 size: 13 residues. The table lists this clone with a count of one. Antigen unknown. This clonotype was obtained from a human donor with non-small cell lung cancer that progressed on radiotherapy plus ipilimumab. The material was peripheral blood, obtained from a patient treated with radiotherapy plus ipilimumab. The rearrangement links TRBV19 to TRBJ2-1, with 7 nucleotides matching TRBD1. The CDR3 coding sequence is TGTGCCGCCAGACAGGGACCCTCTGATGAGCAGTTCTTC. Protein product: CAARQGPSDEQFF. Based on the CDR3 plus reference TRBV19 and TRBJ2-1, the full variable domain is DGGITQSPKYLFRKEGQNVTLSCEQNLNHDAMYWYRQDPGQGLRLIYYSQIVNDFQKGDIAEGYSVSREKKESFPLTVTSAQKNPTAFYLCAARQGPSDEQFFGPGTRLTVL.